The 14 T cell receptor beta chains listed next were all sequenced from one sample in a study of cytomegalovirus exposure and HLA in healthy donors. Primers for the PCR totalled 60 Vbeta and 13 Jbeta. The table came from immunoSEQ multiplex PCR; TCRdb's copy has only in-frame clones and leaves some out. Of 90,000 or so clones listed, 82% are singletons. Sequenced: PBMCs. The receptors stem from a middle-aged man in good health and CMV-seronegative.

This clone has just one count. The chain combines TRBV27 with TRBJ1-4; D unresolved. Trimming pared 7 bases from V and 2 bases from J, leaving 11 bases between. CDR1 and CDR2 from the germline V gene are MNHEY and SMNVEV (reference sequence). This CDR3 has 14 residues. Here the CDR3 DNA reads TGTGCCAGCAAAATAACAGTCACTAATGAAAAACTGTTTTTT. This gives the protein CASKITVTNEKLFF.

The chain recombines TRBV18 with TRBJ1-5; 12 bases map to TRBD1. Germline V lookup: CDR1 KGHSH, CDR2 LQKENI. CDR3 length: 16 residues. With V trimmed by 5 bases and J by 7 bases, 9 bases remained unmatched. Here the CDR3 reads CASSISGQGARQPQHF. The CDR3 DNA reads TGTGCCAGCTCAATTTCGGGACAGGGGGCACGGCAGCCCCAGCATTTT.

The V and J genes are TRBV14 and TRBJ1-2, with TRBD1 matching 8 bases. The CDR3 is 14 residues long. The germline V gene has CDR1 SGHDN and CDR2 FVKESK. Trimming took 4 bases from V and 5 from J; bases not matched to a gene: 6. CDR3 nucleotide sequence: TGTGCCAGCAGCCCAGACAGGGGAAGGTATGGCTACACCTTC. Translation gives CASSPDRGRYGYTF.

The rearrangement joins TRBV13 to TRBJ2-3; perhaps TRBD2 as D (5 bases). The CDR3 has 12 amino acids. CDR1 and CDR2 (germline): PRHDT, FYEKMQ (reference sequence). Trimming removed 3 bases at V and 9 bases at J, with 10 bases between. The CDR3: CASSFYGETQYF. CDR3 DNA: TGTGCCAGCAGCTTCTACGGGGAAACGCAGTATTTT. The full variable domain, its missing parts supplied by reference TRBV13 and TRBJ2-3, is AAGVIQSPRHLIKEKRETATLKCYPIPRHDTVYWYQQGPGQDPQFLISFYEKMQSDKGSIPDRFSAQQFSDYHSELNMSSLELGDSALYFCASSFYGETQYFGPGTRLTVL.

V and J are TRBV5-6 and TRBJ2-7; TRBD1 agrees at 7 bases. Trimming at V came to 4 bases and at J to 0 bases, leaving 7 bases not matched to a gene. Germline CDR1 and CDR2: SGHDT and YYEEEE. This CDR3 contains 15 residues. DNA for the CDR3: TGTGCCAGCAGCCAAGGGGGCCTTGGCTCCTACGAGCAGTACTTC. Translated, it gives CASSQGGLGSYEQYF.

The chain is built from TRBV6-5 and TRBJ2-7, with 9 bases matching TRBD1. Germline CDR1 MNHEY, CDR2 SVGAGI. V lost 6 bases and J lost 3; bases outside the gene matches: 3. The CDR3 is 13 residues long. CDR3 loop: CASSRGQGYEQYF. Here the CDR3 DNA reads TGTGCCAGCAGCCGGGGACAGGGCTACGAGCAGTACTTC.

The table lists this clone with a count of one. The chain combines TRBV9 with TRBJ2-5; D ambiguous. Trimming shortened V by 0 bases and J by 5 bases, and 17 bases separated the two germline ends. This CDR3 contains 16 residues. CDR1 is SGDLS and CDR2 is YYNGEE in the germline V gene. The DNA of the CDR3 is TGTGCCAGCAGCGTAGAAGGTGGCGGAATATACGAGACCCAGTACTTC. This sequence encodes CASSVEGGGIYETQYF.

The V call is TRBV5-4, the J call TRBJ2-1; TRBD2 is a possible D gene (6 bases). Looked up from germline, CDR1 is SGHNT and CDR2 is YYREEE (reference sequence). Trimming removed 4 bases at V and 7 bases at J, with 12 bases between. This CDR3 is 13 amino acids long. CDR3 in DNA: TGTGCCAGCAGCCCCGGGACTCTGAATGAGCAGTTCTTC. Translated, it gives CASSPGTLNEQFF.

The chain recombines TRBV6-6 with TRBJ2-1, with a weak D call TRBD2 (6 bases). V was pared by 3 bases and J by 4 bases, with 10 bases between. Germline CDR1 and CDR2: MNHNY and SVGAGI (reference sequence). This CDR3 has 14 residues. This chain's CDR3 is CASSYGEAYNEQFF. The CDR3 region has the DNA TGTGCCAGCAGTTATGGGGAGGCGTACAATGAGCAGTTCTTC.

This clone has just one count. The gene calls are TRBV10-3 and TRBJ1-6, with a possible D match to TRBD1 (6 bases). Germline lookup yields CDR1 ENHRY and CDR2 SYGVKD. The CDR3 has 14 amino acids. With 2 bases removed from V and 8 bases from J, the gap between germline ends came to 10 bases. In nucleotides, the CDR3 is TGTGCCATCAGTGAGGGTAAGGGGGATTCACCCCTCCACTTT. Protein sequence: CAISEGKGDSPLHF.

This clone was recorded only once. V usage is TRBV7-3 and J usage is TRBJ2-2; 11 nucleotides align to TRBD2. After removal of 7 bases from V and 9 bases from J, the junction contained 13 bases not matched to a gene. The CDR3 contains 16 residues. Germline V gives CDR1 SGHTA, CDR2 FQGTGA. Here the CDR3 DNA reads TGTGCCAGCAACCCAACTAGCGGGAGCGGGTGCAGGGAGCTGTTTTTT. Amino acid sequence: CASNPTSGSGCRELFF.

CDR3 sequence (DNA): TGCGCCAGCAGCTTGGGATCGGGGGGGAACGAGCAGTACTTC. It specifies CASSLGSGGNEQYF. The chain employs TRBV5-1 and TRBJ2-5; 8 bases are a match to TRBD2. The DNA end lines up better with TRBJ2-7; the J call may be wrong. The V gene's germline CDR1 is SGHRS and CDR2 YFSETQ. This CDR3 spans 14 amino acids.

This chain uses TRBV7-9 with TRBJ2-1; TRBD2 is a possible D gene (6 bases). Germline V lookup: CDR1 SEHNR, CDR2 FQNEAQ (reference sequence). Trimming took off 4 bases at V and 2 bases at J, with 21 bases between the two ends. There are 18 residues in the CDR3. This chain's CDR3 is CASSSKTPSGEAYNEQFF. The CDR3 region has the DNA TGTGCCAGCAGCTCCAAAACCCCGTCTGGGGAGGCCTACAATGAGCAGTTCTTC. The entire variable domain, with the rest obtained from reference TRBV7-9 and TRBJ2-1, is as follows: DTGVSQNPRHKITKRGQNVTFRCDPISEHNRLYWYRQTLGQGPEFLTYFQNEAQLEKSRLLSDRFSAERPKGSFSTLEIQRTEQGDSAMYLCASSSKTPSGEAYNEQFFGPGTRLTVL.

The CDR3 loop reads CASSLRSAGGGTGELFF. The CDR3 DNA is TGCGCCAGCAGCTTGAGGTCCGCGGGAGGGGGCACCGGGGAGCTGTTTTTT. This chain connects TRBV5-1 to TRBJ2-2, with 9 bases aligning to TRBD2. The CDR3 totals 17 residues. Germline V gene data show CDR1 as SGHRS and CDR2 as YFSETQ. J lost 4 bases, V lost 1 base, and 8 bases had no gene match.